These 28 T cell receptor beta chains came from one sample sequenced in a study of shared clonotypes between healthy human individuals. Data came from immunoSEQ multiplex PCR; TCRdb stores just in-frame clones and leaves some out. This table has roughly 2.5 million clones, more than 90% appearing once. The sequencing sample was made of naive CD4+ T cells sorted from blood. The subset was: CD45RA+ positively selected. These receptors all stem from a man aged 18 to 29 in good health.

In its sample, this clone was seen a few times. Other nucleotide sequences in the sample specify the same CDR3. J is TRBJ1-5 and V is TRBV18; 7 bases agree with TRBD1. With V trimmed by 3 bases and J by 5 bases, 4 bases remained unmatched. The CDR3 is 14 amino acids. Germline V lookup: CDR1 KGHSH, CDR2 LQKENI. CDR3 DNA: TGTGCCAGCTCACCCGGGACAGCTGATCAGCCCCAGCATTTT. Its translation: CASSPGTADQPQHF.

As DNA, the CDR3 is TGTGCCTGGAGTGATTTTAAATCGGGTTCACCCCTCCACTTT. Translating gives CAWSDFKSGSPLHF. The genes are TRBV30 and TRBJ1-6; D ambiguous. The V gene's germline CDR1 is GTSNPN and CDR2 SVGIG (reference sequence). The V end lost 1 base, the J end lost 9 bases, and 13 bases lay between the germline ends. There are 14 residues in the CDR3.

This sequence joins TRBV19 and TRBJ1-3; a possible D gene is TRBD1 (5 bases). Trimming took 3 bases from V and 4 from J, leaving 13 bases between them. The germline CDR1 and CDR2 sequences are LNHDA and SQIVND (reference sequence). This CDR3 region has 15 residues. CDR3 region: CASSIASGDGNTIYF. CDR3 bases: TGTGCCAGTAGTATCGCCTCGGGGGACGGAAACACCATATATTTT.

With respect to this clone: Other DNA sequences in this specimen translate into the identical CDR3. V and J are TRBV5-4 and TRBJ2-7; the D is unclear. CDR3 length equals 13 residues. Germline CDR1 reads SGHNT; CDR2 reads YYREEE (reference sequence). With 1 base removed from V and 3 bases from J, the gap between germline ends came to 8 bases. The CDR3 loop reads CASSLKTDYEQYF. The CDR3 DNA reads as TGTGCCAGCAGCTTGAAAACCGACTACGAGCAGTACTTC.

The V gene is TRBV30, the J gene TRBJ2-6; D perhaps matches TRBD1 (10 bases). Germline V gene sequence: CDR1 GTSNPN, CDR2 SVGIG (reference sequence). The CDR3 contains 21 residues. The germline V and J ends were trimmed by 3 bases and 0 bases, with 27 bases remaining between them. The CDR3 is CAWSPGTGVLAGRSGANVLTF. As DNA, the CDR3 is TGTGCCTGGAGCCCCGGGACAGGGGTCCTAGCGGGGCGCTCTGGGGCCAACGTCCTGACTTTC.

The chain links TRBV5-1 to TRBJ2-3; TRBD1 or TRBD2 may be the D gene (5 bases each). CDR3 size: 16 residues. Germline values: CDR1 SGHRS, CDR2 YFSETQ. V shed 0 bases and J shed 0 bases, with 11 bases lying between them. DNA for the CDR3: TGCGCCAGCAGCTTGGCCGTGGGGGAGAGCACAGATACGCAGTATTTT. Protein sequence: CASSLAVGESTDTQYF.

This clone is a singleton in its sample. The genes are TRBV11-2 and TRBJ1-6; tentative D call: TRBD1 (6 bases). Trimming shortened V by 6 bases and J by 3 bases, and 9 bases separated the two germline ends. Germline CDR1 is SGHAT and CDR2 is FQNNGV. The CDR3 totals 14 residues. The CDR3 is CASRPTGYNSPLHF. The CDR3, as DNA: TGTGCCAGCAGGCCGACAGGCTATAATTCACCCCTCCACTTT.

This clone was counted a single time. The V call is TRBV5-4, the J call TRBJ1-1; D remains ambiguous. This CDR3 has 14 amino acids. Trimming left V 0 bases short and J 5 bases short, with 11 bases between. Germline CDR1 reads SGHNT; CDR2 reads YYREEE (reference sequence). CDR3 in DNA: TGTGCCAGCAGCTTGGGACTCCCGGGGACTGAAGCTTTCTTT. Amino acids: CASSLGLPGTEAFF.

About this clone: The same CDR3 also results from other DNA sequences found in this sample. The chain has TRBV6-1 and TRBJ1-3, with D unclear. This CDR3 has 13 amino acids. V lost 3 bases to trimming and J lost 0 bases, with 3 bases between them. Germline V gene lookup returns CDR1 MNHNS and CDR2 SASEGT. The CDR3 here is CASSELSGNTIYF. In nucleotides, the CDR3 is TGTGCCAGCAGTGAGCTCTCTGGAAACACCATATATTTT.

This clone was detected once. The chain has TRBV6-7 and TRBJ2-2; D gene uncertain. TRBV6-7 falls under the ORF class, with uncertain function. V shed 4 bases and J shed 1 base, with 16 bases lying between them. The CDR3 extends over 17 amino acids. The CDR3 loop reads CASSWELGYRNTGELFF. The CDR3, as DNA: TGTGCCAGCAGTTGGGAACTCGGGTACCGGAACACCGGGGAGCTGTTTTTT.

This clone was recorded once. J is TRBJ2-7 and V is TRBV6-6; 11 nucleotides line up with TRBD2. V was clipped by 2 bases and J by 6 bases; unmatched bases: 6. Germline V gives CDR1 MNHNY, CDR2 SVGAGI (reference sequence). The CDR3 has 15 residues. The CDR3, as DNA: TGTGCCAGCAGTTACAAGACTAGCGGGATGGTCGAGCAGTACTTC. Translated, it gives CASSYKTSGMVEQYF.

The chain links TRBV6-6 to TRBJ2-5; possibly TRBD2 for D (7 bases). Germline CDR1 is MNHNY and CDR2 is SVGAGI (reference sequence). V was pared by 2 bases and J by 5 bases, with 15 bases between. CDR3 size: 15 residues. CDR3 protein: CASSYPGGAGETQYF. CDR3 nucleotides: TGTGCCAGCAGTTACCCTGGGGGGGCTGGGGAGACCCAGTACTTC.

The V gene is TRBV7-2, the J gene TRBJ2-2; D possibly corresponds to TRBD2 (5 bases). Germline CDR1 SGHTA, CDR2 FQGNSA. V dropped 5 bases and J dropped 0 bases, with 10 bases sitting between them. This CDR3 has 15 amino acids. CDR3 residues: CASSQRAANTGELFF. DNA for the CDR3: TGTGCCAGCAGCCAGAGGGCCGCGAACACCGGGGAGCTGTTTTTT.

J is TRBJ1-5 and V is TRBV7-6; 7 nucleotides match TRBD1. The CDR3 sequence is 15 residues long. V trimming: 0 bases; J trimming: 4 bases; junction bases outside the gene matches: 3. Germline V gene sequence: CDR1 SGHVS, CDR2 FNYEAQ. The CDR3 protein is CASSLAGTANQPQHF. CDR3 bases: TGTGCCAGCAGCTTAGCCGGGACAGCAAATCAGCCCCAGCATTTT.

With respect to this clone: At one end, the junction sequence differs from germline, possibly due to a read error. The J gene is TRBJ2-7, the V gene TRBV7-9, with 10 positions matching TRBD2. This CDR3 is built from 12 residues. From germline, CDR1 is SEHNR and CDR2 FQNEAQ (reference sequence). Here the CDR3 DNA reads TGTGCCAGCAGCCTAGCGGGAGCGGGGCAGTACTTC. This sequence encodes CASSLAGAGQYF. Full variable domain (rest looked up from reference TRBV7-9 and TRBJ2-7): DTGVSQNPRHKITKRGQNVTFRCDPISEHNRLYWYRQTLGQGPEFLTYFQNEAQLEKSRLLSDRFSAERPKGSFSTLEIQRTEQGDSAMYLCASSLAGAGQYFGPGTRLTVT.

The CDR3 region has the DNA TGTGCCAGCAGTGAACCTCTACGGGGGCTACAACCGGATACGCAGTATTTT. Translating it yields CASSEPLRGLQPDTQYF. The chain couples TRBV2 to TRBJ2-3, with D tentatively TRBD1 or TRBD2 (6 bases each). V was trimmed by 2 bases and J by 6 bases, leaving 21 bases between them. The CDR3 sequence is 17 residues long. CDR1 is SNHLY and CDR2 is FYNNEI in the germline V gene.

In the case of this clone: The same CDR3 arises from other DNA sequences in this sample as well. The CDR3 here is CASSPPASGTNEQFF. The CDR3 DNA follows: TGTGCCAGCTCACCACCGGCTAGCGGGACAAATGAGCAGTTCTTC. This chain connects TRBV18 to TRBJ2-1; 9 nucleotides align to TRBD2. Trimming removed 0 bases from V and 7 bases from J; junction bases left unmatched: 4. The CDR3 loop spans 15 amino acids. Germline V gene data show CDR1 as KGHSH and CDR2 as LQKENI.

This chain joins TRBV4-2 and TRBJ2-7; 12 nucleotides agree with TRBD1. With V trimmed by 5 bases and J by 2 bases, 4 bases remained unmatched. The CDR3 extends over 15 amino acids. Per germline, CDR1 LGHNA and CDR2 YNFKEQ. The CDR3 sequence is CASSLGQGATYEQYF. CDR3 coding DNA: TGTGCCAGCAGCTTGGGACAGGGGGCGACCTACGAGCAGTACTTC.

The chain combines TRBV5-6 with TRBJ1-2; no clear D gene. V lost 4 bases and J 2 bases, leaving 12 bases between the germline ends. Germline V gene sequence: CDR1 SGHDT, CDR2 YYEEEE. The CDR3 sequence is 14 residues long. The CDR3 nucleotides read TGTGCCAGCAGCCCCGGTGGTCAGAACTATGGCTACACCTTC. This translates into CASSPGGQNYGYTF.

This clone showed up just once. The chain carries TRBV9 and TRBJ1-1; a weak D match, TRBD1 (6 bases). The CDR3 loop spans 15 amino acids. Germline values: CDR1 SGDLS, CDR2 YYNGEE. Trimming stripped 4 bases from V and 1 base from J, with 14 bases between. This CDR3 reads CASSSNQGRNTEAFF. In DNA, the CDR3 is TGTGCCAGCAGCTCCAACCAGGGGAGGAACACTGAAGCTTTCTTT.

The chain couples TRBV4-1 to TRBJ1-2, with 7 bases that match TRBD1. CDR3 length: 13 amino acids. The junction had 3 bases not matched to a gene; V was cut back by 1 base and J by 7 bases. CDR1 MGHRA and CDR2 YSYEKL come from the germline V gene. The CDR3 bases are TGCGCCAGCAGCCAAGGGCCAGGGGGTGGCTACACCTTC. It encodes CASSQGPGGGYTF.

The chain uses TRBV5-4 and TRBJ1-1; maybe TRBD1 (5 bases). This CDR3 spans 17 amino acids. V lost 0 bases, J lost 0 bases, and 15 bases lay in between. Germline lookup yields CDR1 SGHNT and CDR2 YYREEE (reference sequence). As DNA, the CDR3 is TGTGCCAGCAGCTTGGCCCGGATCCGACAGATGAACACTGAAGCTTTCTTT. Protein: CASSLARIRQMNTEAFF. The full variable domain, in which reference TRBV5-4 and TRBJ1-1 provide the parts outside the CDR3, is ETGVTQSPTHLIKTRGQQVTLRCSSQSGHNTVSWYQQALGQGPQFIFQYYREEENGRGNFPPRFSGLQFPNYSSELNVNALELDDSALYLCASSLARIRQMNTEAFFGQGTRLTVV.

DNA for the CDR3: TGTGCCAGCAGCATTGACCCCGTGGGAGAGACCCAGTACTTC. This gives the protein CASSIDPVGETQYF. This sequence joins TRBV21-1 and TRBJ2-5. TRBV21-1 is a known pseudogene. This CDR3 comprises 14 residues.

This clone was counted once. The CDR3 loop reads CASSYRDGLLEQFF. For the CDR3, the DNA is TGTGCCAGCAGTTACCGGGACGGCCTACTTGAGCAGTTCTTC. The chain uses TRBV6-5 and TRBJ2-1; possibly TRBD1 or TRBD2 for D (5 bases each). The CDR3 totals 14 residues. Germline V gene sequence: CDR1 MNHEY, CDR2 SVGAGI. V gave up 2 bases and J gave up 9 bases, with 14 bases separating them.

The rearrangement links TRBV7-8 to TRBJ2-2; D may match TRBD1 or TRBD2 (5 bases each). Germline V lookup: CDR1 SGHVS, CDR2 FQNEAQ. This CDR3 has 19 residues. Trimming left V 0 bases short and J 1 base short, with 18 bases between. Written as DNA, the CDR3 is TGTGCCAGCAGCTTAGCTCGTCTTGTTCGGGACCGGAACACCGGGGAGCTGTTTTTT. It translates to CASSLARLVRDRNTGELFF. The entire variable domain, with the rest obtained from reference TRBV7-8 and TRBJ2-2, is as follows: GAGVSQSPRYKVAKRGQDVALRCDPISGHVSLFWYQQALGQGPEFLTYFQNEAQLDKSGLPSDRFFAERPEGSVSTLKIQRTQQEDSAVYLCASSLARLVRDRNTGELFFGEGSRLTVL.

Details on this clone: Other DNA sequences within the sample encode an identical CDR3. The chain combines TRBV5-1 with TRBJ2-2, with 7 bases aligning to TRBD1. Germline V lookup: CDR1 SGHRS, CDR2 YFSETQ. J gave up 5 bases and V 4 bases, and 2 bases lay outside the gene matches. The CDR3 has 13 amino acids. CDR3 residues: CASSLQGTGELFF. The CDR3 bases are TGCGCCAGCAGCCTACAGGGGACCGGGGAGCTGTTTTTT.

This sequence joins TRBV5-4 and TRBJ2-1; D is perhaps TRBD1 (5 bases). The germline V gene encodes CDR1 SGHNT and CDR2 YYREEE (reference sequence). CDR3 length: 13 amino acids. The V and J ends lost 4 bases and 8 bases respectively, with 13 bases between them. DNA of the CDR3: TGTGCCAGCAGCCTAGACACACAGGATGAGCAGTTCTTC. It codes for CASSLDTQDEQFF. The entire variable domain, with the rest obtained from reference TRBV5-4 and TRBJ2-1, is as follows: ETGVTQSPTHLIKTRGQQVTLRCSSQSGHNTVSWYQQALGQGPQFIFQYYREEENGRGNFPPRFSGLQFPNYSSELNVNALELDDSALYLCASSLDTQDEQFFGPGTRLTVL.

For this clone: One end of the junction is discordant with germline, which a read error may explain. The chain has TRBV5-1 and TRBJ2-7; TRBD2 aligns across 7 bases. Germline V lookup: CDR1 SGHRS, CDR2 YFSETQ. CDR3 size: 13 residues. CDR3 in amino acids: CASSAGGARGGHF. In DNA, the CDR3 is TGCGCCAGCAGCGCGGGCGGGGCTCGCGGGGGACACTTC.